What follows is one T cell receptor (beta chain) and its context. As yet, its antigen is unknown. The germline V gene has CDR1 SGHDN and CDR2 FVKESK. After removal of 2 bases from V and 8 bases from J, the junction contained 7 bases not matched to a gene. There are 15 residues in the CDR3. The sample is drawn from a study of CD4 T cells in relation to SARS-CoV-2 and coronaviruses. CD4+ T cells from unexposed donors were obtained before the COVID-19 pandemic (2011-2018). After roughly ten days of culture, CD4+ T cells were isolated. Testing used SARS-CoV-2 S/N and four cold-coronavirus spikes on unexposed-donor CD4+ T cells, cells permitting. TCRdb keeps only in-frame clones here, not all; method: immunoSEQ multiplex PCR. The sample holds around 15,000 clones, around 77% seen once.

The sample taken for sequencing was CD4+ T cells from PBMCs, cultured in vitro. This chain links TRBV14 with TRBJ1-1; 11 positions match TRBD1. This sequence originates from a human donor in good health. The CDR3 region is CASSQTGQGGTEAFF. The CDR3 DNA reads as TGTGCCAGCAGCCAAACGGGACAGGGGGGAACCGAAGCTTTCTTT. The complete variable domain, with remaining parts taken from reference TRBV14 and TRBJ1-1, reads EAGVTQFPSHSVIEKGQTVTLRCDPISGHDNLYWYRRVMGKEIKFLLHFVKESKQDESGMPNNRFLAERTGGTYSTLKVQPAELEDSGVYFCASSQTGQGGTEAFFGQGTRLTVV.